The 10 T cell receptor beta chains in this list originate from one sample, sequenced in a study of CXCR3-negative and CXCR3-positive naive CD8 T cells. These receptors are not linked to any known antigen. Study-level results: CXCR3-positive naive cells had TRB CDR3s that were more hydrophobic than CXCR3-negative naive cells had.

With UMI labels, 5' RACE was used to prepare the TRB cDNA libraries. With the 5' RACE reads reprocessed, TCRdb shows one record per CDR3 protein and no DNA. The repertoire table contains about 120,000 distinct CDR3 sequences. Sample: naive CXCR3+ CD8+ T cells from blood. Described subset: CD45RO-CCR7+CD27+CD95- naive CD8+ T cells expressing CXCR3 (TNR3+). These receptors were taken from a human donor in good health. Some clones in this sample may be carry-over from other donors' samples.

The rearrangement joins TRBV7-9 to TRBJ1-1; absent DNA, TCRdb's TRBD1 call cannot be checked. The CDR3 is 14 amino acids. Germline CDR1 is SEHNR and CDR2 is FQNEAQ (reference sequence). The CDR3 sequence: CASTKTGMNTEAFF.

The rearrangement links TRBV28 to TRBJ2-5. The CDR3 is 14 amino acids. Germline-derived CDR1 and CDR2 are MDHEN and SYDVKM. This chain's CDR3 is CASSLLYQQETQYF.

This chain uses TRBV5-5 with TRBJ2-3; the D call of TRBD1 rests on TCRdb alone, since no DNA is present to check it. CDR1 is SGHKS, CDR2 YYEKEE, per germline (reference sequence). The CDR3 totals 16 residues. The CDR3 here is CASSPEPGLAADTQYF.

This chain links TRBV15 with TRBJ1-2; TCRdb proposes TRBD1, but this gene call is untestable without DNA. Germline assignment: CDR1 LNHNV and CDR2 YYDKDF (reference sequence). The CDR3 consists of 16 residues. The CDR3 here is CATSRDYGGQGNGYTF.

This chain's CDR3 is CASSSPALRGGTDTQYF. This chain connects TRBV27 to TRBJ2-3; TCRdb's assignment of TRBD2 cannot be checked, as there is no DNA. Germline-derived CDR1 and CDR2 are MNHEY and SMNVEV (reference sequence). The CDR3 has 17 residues.

The J gene is TRBJ2-3, the V gene TRBV2; TCRdb lists TRBD2, though no DNA is available to test this call. Germline V gene sequence: CDR1 SNHLY, CDR2 FYNNEI. The CDR3 contains 15 residues. CDR3 sequence: CASSHPGTSGDTQYF.

This chain connects TRBV29-1 to TRBJ1-1; with no DNA, the TCRdb D assignment of TRBD1 cannot be verified. The CDR3 has 12 amino acids. The V gene's germline CDR1 is SQVTM and CDR2 ANQGSEA. CDR3: CSVEGREPEAFF.

The chain combines TRBV15 with TRBJ2-5; TCRdb indicates TRBD1, and absent DNA this call remains unverified. Germline-derived CDR1 and CDR2 are LNHNV and YYDKDF (reference sequence). This CDR3 is built from 16 residues. The CDR3 sequence is CATSASRDRGIKTQYF.

CDR3: CASSTLGTLNYGYTF. The V call is TRBV28, the J call TRBJ1-2; the TCRdb D gene call, TRBD1, has no DNA to confirm it. The CDR3 covers 15 residues. Per germline, CDR1 MDHEN and CDR2 SYDVKM.

The V and J genes are TRBV5-4 and TRBJ2-1; absent DNA, TCRdb's TRBD1 call cannot be checked. Germline loops: CDR1 SGHNT, CDR2 YYREEE (reference sequence). This CDR3 has 15 residues. The CDR3 spells CASRPGTGSYNEQFF.